Reported below is one T cell receptor beta chain. In the original workflow: Reference gene primers were amplified, and this amplification served to estimate nucleated cell counts. TCRdb's copy holds only in-frame clones and misses some; the assay was immunoSEQ multiplex PCR. V, J and clone size reflect that table, while D and trimming were determined from the DNA. The table lists 120,000 to 150,000 clones, approximately 82% of them singletons. The data originate from a study of blood T cell repertoires in COVID-19. On the study more broadly: The United States, Italy and Spain supplied acute and convalescent COVID-19 samples. T cells, B-cell-depleted T cells, or PBMCs provided the cDNA or gDNA that served as material.

Trimming removed 0 bases from V and 6 bases from J; junction bases left unmatched: 3. The germline gives CDR1 MNHGY, CDR2 SAAAGT. This CDR3 comprises 15 residues. Sample: peripheral blood. This clonotype was obtained from a woman aged 50 to 65 in a cohort sampled during active or convalescent COVID-19. The genes are TRBV6-8 and TRBJ2-2; 8 bases agree with TRBD2. The CDR3 coding sequence is TGTGCCAGCAGTTACTCCGGGGGGGCTGCCGGGGAGCTGTTTTTT. It codes for CASSYSGGAAGELFF.